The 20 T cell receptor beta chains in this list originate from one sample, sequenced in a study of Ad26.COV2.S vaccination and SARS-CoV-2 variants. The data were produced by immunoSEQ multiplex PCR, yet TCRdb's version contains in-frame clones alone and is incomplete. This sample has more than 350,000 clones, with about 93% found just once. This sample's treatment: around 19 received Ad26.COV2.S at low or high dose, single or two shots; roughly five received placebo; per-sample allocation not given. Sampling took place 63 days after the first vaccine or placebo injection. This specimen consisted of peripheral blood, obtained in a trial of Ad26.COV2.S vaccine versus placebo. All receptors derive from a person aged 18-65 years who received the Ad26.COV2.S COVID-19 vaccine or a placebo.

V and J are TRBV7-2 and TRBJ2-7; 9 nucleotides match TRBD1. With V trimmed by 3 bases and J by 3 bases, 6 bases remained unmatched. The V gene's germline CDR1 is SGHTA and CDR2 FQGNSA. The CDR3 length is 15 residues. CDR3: CASSFLSGQGYEQYF. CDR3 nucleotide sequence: TGTGCCAGCAGCTTTTTGTCGGGACAGGGCTACGAGCAGTACTTC.

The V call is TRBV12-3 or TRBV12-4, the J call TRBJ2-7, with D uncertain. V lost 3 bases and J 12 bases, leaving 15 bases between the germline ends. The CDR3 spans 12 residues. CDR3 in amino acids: CASSLGGRLRYF. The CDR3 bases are TGTGCCAGCAGTTTGGGCGGACGATTGCGGTACTTC.

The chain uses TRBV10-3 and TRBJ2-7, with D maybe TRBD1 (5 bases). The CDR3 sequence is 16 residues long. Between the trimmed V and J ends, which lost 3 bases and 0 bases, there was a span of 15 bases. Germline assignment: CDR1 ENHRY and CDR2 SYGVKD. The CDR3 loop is CAISDQTEKSSYEQYF. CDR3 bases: TGTGCCATCAGTGACCAGACAGAAAAGAGCTCCTACGAGCAGTACTTC.

The DNA of the CDR3 is TGTGCCAGCAGCTTGGGGCCCGGGACCCCAGGCAGGGACGAGTTCTTC. Protein product: CASSLGPGTPGRDEFF. V gene TRBV7-6 combines with J gene TRBJ2-1; D is perhaps TRBD1 or TRBD2 (5 bases each). V shed 3 bases and J shed 14 bases, with 26 bases lying between them. Germline-derived CDR1 and CDR2 are SGHVS and FNYEAQ. The length of the CDR3 is 16 residues.

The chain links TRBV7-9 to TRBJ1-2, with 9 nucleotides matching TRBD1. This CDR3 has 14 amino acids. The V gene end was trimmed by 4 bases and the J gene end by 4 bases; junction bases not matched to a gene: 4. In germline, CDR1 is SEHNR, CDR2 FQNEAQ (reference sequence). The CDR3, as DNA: TGTGCCAGCAGCTCGGGACAGGGTGGCTATGGCTACACCTTC. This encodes CASSSGQGGYGYTF.

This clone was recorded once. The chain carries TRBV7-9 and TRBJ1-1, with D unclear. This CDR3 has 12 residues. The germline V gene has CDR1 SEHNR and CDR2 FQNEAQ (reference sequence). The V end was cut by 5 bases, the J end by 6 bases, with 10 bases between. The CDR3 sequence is CASSGNSAEAFF. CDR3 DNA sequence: TGTGCCAGCAGCGGGAATTCGGCTGAAGCTTTCTTT.

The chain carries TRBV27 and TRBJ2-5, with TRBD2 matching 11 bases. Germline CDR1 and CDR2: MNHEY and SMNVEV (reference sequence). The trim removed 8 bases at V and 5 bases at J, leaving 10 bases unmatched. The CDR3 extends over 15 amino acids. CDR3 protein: CASRLAGLPQETQYF. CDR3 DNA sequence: TGTGCCAGCCGACTAGCGGGACTTCCCCAGGAGACCCAGTACTTC.

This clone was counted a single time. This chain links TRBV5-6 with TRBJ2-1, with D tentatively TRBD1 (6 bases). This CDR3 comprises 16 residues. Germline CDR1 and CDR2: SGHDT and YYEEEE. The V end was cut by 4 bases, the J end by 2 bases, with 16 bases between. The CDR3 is CASSPLARGTYNEQFF. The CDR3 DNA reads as TGTGCCAGCAGCCCCCTGGCGAGGGGGACCTACAATGAGCAGTTCTTC.

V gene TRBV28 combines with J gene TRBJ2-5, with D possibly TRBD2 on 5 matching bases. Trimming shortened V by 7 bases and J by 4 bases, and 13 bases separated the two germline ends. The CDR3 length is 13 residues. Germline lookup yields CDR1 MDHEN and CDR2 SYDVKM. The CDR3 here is CASMVGAAETQYF. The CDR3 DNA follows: TGTGCCAGCATGGTGGGAGCGGCAGAGACCCAGTACTTC.

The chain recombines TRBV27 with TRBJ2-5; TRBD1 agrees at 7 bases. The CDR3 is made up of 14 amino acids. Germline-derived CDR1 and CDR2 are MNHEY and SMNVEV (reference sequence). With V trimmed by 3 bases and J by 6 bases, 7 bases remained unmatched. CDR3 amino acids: CASSFTGQRKTQYF. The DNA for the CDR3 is TGTGCCAGCAGTTTCACGGGACAGCGAAAGACCCAGTACTTC.

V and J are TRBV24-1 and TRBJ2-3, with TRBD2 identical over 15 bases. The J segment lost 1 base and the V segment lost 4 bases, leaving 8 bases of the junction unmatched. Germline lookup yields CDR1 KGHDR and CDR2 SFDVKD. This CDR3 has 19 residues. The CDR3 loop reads CATSDPGLAGGPGTDTQYF. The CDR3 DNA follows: TGTGCCACCAGTGACCCCGGACTAGCGGGAGGGCCGGGCACAGATACGCAGTATTTT.

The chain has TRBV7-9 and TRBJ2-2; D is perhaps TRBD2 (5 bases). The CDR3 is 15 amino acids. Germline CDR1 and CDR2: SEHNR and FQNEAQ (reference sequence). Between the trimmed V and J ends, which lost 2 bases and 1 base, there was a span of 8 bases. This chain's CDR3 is CASSLLGENTGELFF. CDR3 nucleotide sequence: TGTGCCAGCAGCTTACTCGGGGAGAACACCGGGGAGCTGTTTTTT. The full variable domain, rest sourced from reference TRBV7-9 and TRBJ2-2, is DTGVSQNPRHKITKRGQNVTFRCDPISEHNRLYWYRQTLGQGPEFLTYFQNEAQLEKSRLLSDRFSAERPKGSFSTLEIQRTEQGDSAMYLCASSLLGENTGELFFGEGSRLTVL.

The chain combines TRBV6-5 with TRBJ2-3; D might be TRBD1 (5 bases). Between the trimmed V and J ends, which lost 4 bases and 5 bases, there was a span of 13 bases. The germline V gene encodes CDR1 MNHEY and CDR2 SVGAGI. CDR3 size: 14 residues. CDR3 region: CASSWGRKGDTQYF. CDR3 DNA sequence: TGTGCCAGCAGTTGGGGCCGGAAGGGAGATACGCAGTATTTT.

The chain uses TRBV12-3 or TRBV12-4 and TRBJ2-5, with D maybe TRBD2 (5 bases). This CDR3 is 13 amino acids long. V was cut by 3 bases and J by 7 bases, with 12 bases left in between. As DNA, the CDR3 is TGTGCCAGCAGTTTCGAGGGCGTTGGGACCCAGTACTTC. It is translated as CASSFEGVGTQYF.

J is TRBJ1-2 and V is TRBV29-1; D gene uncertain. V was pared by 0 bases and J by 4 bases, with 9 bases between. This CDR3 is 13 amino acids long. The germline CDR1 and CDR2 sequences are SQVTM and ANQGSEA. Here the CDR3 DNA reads TGCAGCGTTGAAGAGTGGCAGTTCTATGGCTACACCTTC. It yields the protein CSVEEWQFYGYTF. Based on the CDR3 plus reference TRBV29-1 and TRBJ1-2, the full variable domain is SAVISQKPSRDICQRGTSLTIQCQVDSQVTMMFWYRQQPGQSLTLIATANQGSEATYESGFVIDKFPISRPNLTFSTLTVSNMSPEDSSIYLCSVEEWQFYGYTFGSGTRLTVV.

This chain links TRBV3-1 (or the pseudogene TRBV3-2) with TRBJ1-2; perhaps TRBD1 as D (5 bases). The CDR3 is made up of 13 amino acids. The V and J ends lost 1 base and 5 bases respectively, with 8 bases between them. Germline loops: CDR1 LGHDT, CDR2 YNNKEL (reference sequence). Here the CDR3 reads CASSQAGTYGYTF. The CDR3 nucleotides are TGTGCCAGCAGCCAAGCCGGGACTTATGGCTACACCTTC.

DNA for the CDR3: TGTGCCAGCAGCCGGACAGGGAATGGAGCCAAAAACATTCAGTACTTC. This sequence encodes CASSRTGNGAKNIQYF. V usage is TRBV5-5 and J usage is TRBJ2-4; TRBD1 matches at 8 bases. Germline V lookup: CDR1 SGHKS, CDR2 YYEKEE (reference sequence). The CDR3 covers 16 residues. The V segment lost 4 bases and the J segment 0 bases; nucleotides outside the gene matches: 6.

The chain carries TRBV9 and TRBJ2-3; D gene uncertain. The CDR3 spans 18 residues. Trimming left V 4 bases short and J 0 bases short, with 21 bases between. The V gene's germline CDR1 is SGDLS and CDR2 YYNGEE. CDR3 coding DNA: TGTGCCAGCAGCCTCCCCCCCGGTGCTTCTACTAGCACAGATACGCAGTATTTT. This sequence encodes CASSLPPGASTSTDTQYF.

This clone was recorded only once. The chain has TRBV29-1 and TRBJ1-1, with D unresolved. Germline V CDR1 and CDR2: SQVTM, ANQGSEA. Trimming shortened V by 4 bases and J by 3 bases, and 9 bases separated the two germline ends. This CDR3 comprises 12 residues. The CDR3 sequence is CSVGRADTEAFF. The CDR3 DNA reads TGCAGCGTTGGGAGGGCGGACACTGAAGCTTTCTTT. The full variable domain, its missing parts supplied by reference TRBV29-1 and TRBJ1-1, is SAVISQKPSRDICQRGTSLTIQCQVDSQVTMMFWYRQQPGQSLTLIATANQGSEATYESGFVIDKFPISRPNLTFSTLTVSNMSPEDSSIYLCSVGRADTEAFFGQGTRLTVV.

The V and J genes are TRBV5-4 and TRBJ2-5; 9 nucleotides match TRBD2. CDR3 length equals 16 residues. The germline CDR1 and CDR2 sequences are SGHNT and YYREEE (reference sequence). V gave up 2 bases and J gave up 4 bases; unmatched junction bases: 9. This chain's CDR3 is CASSLPLAGERETQYF. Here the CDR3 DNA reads TGTGCCAGCAGCTTACCCTTAGCGGGAGAGCGAGAGACCCAGTACTTC.